A single sample is the source of the 8 T cell receptor beta chains below, sequenced in a study of early T cells in non-severe SARS-CoV-2 infection (dated by TCRdb to the early 2020s). Receptors were amplified or captured by 5' RACE. TCRdb records NextSeq 500 as the sequencer. The public sequencing data were trimmed at Q25 with fastp and processed into clonotypes with MiXCR by TCRdb, which kept only in-frame beta chains. Merged by CDR3 protein, the rows form single entries marked with the most common genes and DNA. The sample includes roughly 93,000 distinct CDR3 sequences, with roughly 14% observed a single time. Roughly 0.6% of the sample is taken by the ten largest. What was sequenced was whole blood. Receptors were obtained from an adult who was a healthcare worker with PCR-confirmed SARS-CoV-2 infection or an uninfected control (not recorded which).

V gene TRBV10-1 combines with J gene TRBJ2-2; tentatively, D is TRBD2 (5 bases). The germline V and J ends were trimmed by 7 bases and 4 bases, with 7 bases remaining between them. This CDR3 contains 12 residues. Germline assignment: CDR1 WNHNN and CDR2 SYGVQD (reference sequence). CDR3 in DNA: TGCGCCAGCAACGAGGGCACCGGGGAGCTGTTTTTT. It yields the protein CASNEGTGELFF.

The gene calls are TRBV5-1 and TRBJ2-1, with 9 bases aligning to TRBD1. Germline CDR1 SGHRS, CDR2 YFSETQ. There are 15 residues in the CDR3. Trimming removed 4 bases from V and 10 bases from J; junction bases left unmatched: 12. The CDR3 DNA is TGCGCCAGCAGCGAGCGGACAGGGGTTGGTATCGAGCAGTTCTTC. This translates into CASSERTGVGIEQFF.

This clonotype came up many times. The V and J genes are TRBV10-2 and TRBJ1-3; D remains unclear. Trimming shortened V by 8 bases and J by 0 bases, and 8 bases separated the two germline ends. CDR3 length equals 13 residues. From germline, CDR1 is WSHSY and CDR2 SAAADI. CDR3 residues: CASGVSSGNTIYF. The DNA of the CDR3 is TGCGCCAGCGGCGTAAGCTCTGGAAACACCATATATTTT.

The V and J genes are TRBV7-9 and TRBJ2-3; TRBD1 aligns across 8 bases. The CDR3 is made up of 16 amino acids. J gave up 1 base and V 5 bases, and 8 bases lay outside the gene matches. Germline assignment: CDR1 SEHNR and CDR2 FQNEAQ (reference sequence). Here the CDR3 reads CASSTGQGRGTDTQYF. Here the CDR3 DNA reads TGTGCCAGCAGCACAGGACAGGGCCGTGGCACAGATACGCAGTATTTT.

This clonotype has only a few counts. This chain joins TRBV2 and TRBJ1-3, with 8 bases aligning to TRBD1. Per germline, CDR1 SNHLY and CDR2 FYNNEI. Losses at the gene ends were 7 bases for V and 4 bases for J; bases not matched to a gene: 9. The CDR3 covers 15 residues. In DNA form, the CDR3 reads TGTGCCAGCACAAAGGCCGGGACAGGCGGAAACACCATATATTTT. This gives the protein CASTKAGTGGNTIYF. Complete variable domain (other parts from reference TRBV2 and TRBJ1-3): EPEVTQTPSHQVTQMGQEVILRCVPISNHLYFYWYRQILGQKVEFLVSFYNNEISEKSEIFDDQFSVERPDGSNFTLKIRSTKLEDSAMYFCASTKAGTGGNTIYFGEGSWLTVV.

There are a few counts of this clonotype. The gene calls are TRBV20-1 and TRBJ1-6; TRBD1 matches 9 bases. Germline values: CDR1 DFQATT, CDR2 SNEGSKA (reference sequence). The CDR3 is 15 residues long. Trimming at V came to 2 bases and at J to 7 bases, leaving 6 bases not matched to a gene. CDR3 sequence (DNA): TGCAGTGCTAGAAGGGACAGGGCAAGGAATTCACCCCTCCACTTT. Protein sequence: CSARRDRARNSPLHF.

The chain uses TRBV7-7 and TRBJ2-1; TRBD2 agrees at 12 bases. This CDR3 is built from 16 residues. V shed 4 bases and J 5 bases; nucleotides not matched to a gene: 6. CDR1 and CDR2 from the germline V gene are SSHAT and FNYEAQ (reference sequence). This CDR3 reads CASSSTLAGGNNEQFF. The CDR3, as DNA: TGTGCCAGCAGCTCCACACTAGCGGGGGGCAACAATGAGCAGTTCTTC.

The sample holds a few counts of this clonotype. The chain recombines TRBV10-1 with TRBJ2-3; TRBD1 is a possible D gene (5 bases). The V gene's germline CDR1 is WNHNN and CDR2 SYGVQD (reference sequence). This CDR3 spans 16 amino acids. Trimming left V 2 bases short and J 5 bases short, with 17 bases between. CDR3 nucleotide sequence: TGCGCCAGCAGTGAGACCCTCGACAGCTACCGAGATACGCAGTATTTT. Translation: CASSETLDSYRDTQYF.